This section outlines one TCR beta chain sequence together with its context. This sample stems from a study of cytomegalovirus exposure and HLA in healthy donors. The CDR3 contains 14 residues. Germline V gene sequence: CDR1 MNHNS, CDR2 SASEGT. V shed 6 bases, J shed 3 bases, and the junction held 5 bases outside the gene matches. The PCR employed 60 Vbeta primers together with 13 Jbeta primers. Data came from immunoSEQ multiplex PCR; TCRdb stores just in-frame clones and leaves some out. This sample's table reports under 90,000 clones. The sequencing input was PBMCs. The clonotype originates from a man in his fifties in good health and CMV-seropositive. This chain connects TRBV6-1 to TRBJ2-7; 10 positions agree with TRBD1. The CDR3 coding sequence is TGTGCCAGCAGCGGACAGGGGGATATCTACGAGCAGTACTTC. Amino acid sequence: CASSGQGDIYEQYF.